This T cell receptor (beta chain) was sequenced during a study of T-cell reconstitution after alpha-beta-depleted transplantation in children. Study-wide points: High day-60 TCRbeta diversity in some patients came from surviving recipient T cells and thymic progenitors. T cells produced anew were the main source of T-cell counts and diversity one year after transplant.

Trimming shortened V by 6 bases and J by 7 bases, and 15 bases separated the two germline ends. The CDR3 runs 13 residues. About this clonotype: Its antigen is unknown.

Molecular barcoding with unique molecular identifiers was used for the TCRbeta library. TCRdb ran MiXCR on the PCR reads and lists one entry per CDR3 protein. The table has about 1,000,000 distinct CDR3 sequences, around 30% seen once; the top ten hold roughly 30%. This chain connects TRBV12-3 or TRBV12-4 to TRBJ2-5, with D possibly being TRBD1 (6 bases). The clonotype originates from a boy younger than two who had a stem cell transplant for SCID, so the T cells may come from the graft donor. The specimen comprised PBMCs, mostly from graft donor cells, sampled 360 days after TCRalphabeta/CD19-depleted stem cell transplant. The CDR3: CASSPWGQATQYF. In DNA form, the CDR3 reads TGTGCCAGCAGCCCTTGGGGGCAGGCGACCCAGTACTTC.